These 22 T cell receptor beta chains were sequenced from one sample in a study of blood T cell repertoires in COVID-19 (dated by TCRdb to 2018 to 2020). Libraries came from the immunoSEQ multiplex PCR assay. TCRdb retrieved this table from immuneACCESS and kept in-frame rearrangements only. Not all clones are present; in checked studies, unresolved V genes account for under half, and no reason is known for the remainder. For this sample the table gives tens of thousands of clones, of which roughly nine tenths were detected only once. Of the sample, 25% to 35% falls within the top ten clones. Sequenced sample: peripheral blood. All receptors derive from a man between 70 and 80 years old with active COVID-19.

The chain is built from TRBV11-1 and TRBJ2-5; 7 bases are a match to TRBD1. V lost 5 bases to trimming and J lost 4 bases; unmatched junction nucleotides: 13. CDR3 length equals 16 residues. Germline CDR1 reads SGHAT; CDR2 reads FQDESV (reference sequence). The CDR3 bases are TGTGCCAGCAGCCGGAACCTGAACAGGGGTGGAGAGACCCAGTACTTC. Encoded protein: CASSRNLNRGGETQYF.

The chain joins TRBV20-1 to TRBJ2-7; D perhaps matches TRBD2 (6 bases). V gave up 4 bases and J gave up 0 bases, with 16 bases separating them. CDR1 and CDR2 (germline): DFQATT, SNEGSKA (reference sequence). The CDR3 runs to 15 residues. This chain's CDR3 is CSANEAGPSSYEQYF. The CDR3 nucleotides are TGCAGTGCTAATGAGGCGGGACCGAGCTCCTACGAGCAGTACTTC.

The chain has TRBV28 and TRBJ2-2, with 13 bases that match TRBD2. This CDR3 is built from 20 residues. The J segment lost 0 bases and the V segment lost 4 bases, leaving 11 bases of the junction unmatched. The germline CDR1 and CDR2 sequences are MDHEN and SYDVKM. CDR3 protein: CASSSAWGLAGKANTGELFF. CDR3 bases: TGTGCCAGCAGTTCAGCCTGGGGACTAGCGGGAAAGGCGAACACCGGGGAGCTGTTTTTT.

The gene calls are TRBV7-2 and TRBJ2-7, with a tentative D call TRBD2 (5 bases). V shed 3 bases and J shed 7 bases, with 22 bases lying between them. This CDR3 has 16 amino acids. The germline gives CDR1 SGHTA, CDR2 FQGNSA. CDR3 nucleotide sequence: TGTGCCAGCAGCTTCGGGGTAAAGACATGGGATGAAGAGCAGTACTTC. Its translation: CASSFGVKTWDEEQYF.

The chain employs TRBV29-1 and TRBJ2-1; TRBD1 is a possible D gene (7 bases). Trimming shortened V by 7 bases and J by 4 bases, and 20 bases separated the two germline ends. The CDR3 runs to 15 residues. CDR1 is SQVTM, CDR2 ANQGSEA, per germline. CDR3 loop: CSAEGGTAVYNEQFF. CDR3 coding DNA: TGCAGCGCCGAAGGGGGGACAGCGGTATACAATGAGCAGTTCTTC.

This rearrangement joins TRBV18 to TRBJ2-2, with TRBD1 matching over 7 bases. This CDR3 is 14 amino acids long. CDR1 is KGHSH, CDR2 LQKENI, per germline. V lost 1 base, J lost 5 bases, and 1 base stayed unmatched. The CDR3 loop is CASSPLRGTGELFF. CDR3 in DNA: TGTGCCAGCTCACCACTCAGGGGGACCGGGGAGCTGTTTTTT. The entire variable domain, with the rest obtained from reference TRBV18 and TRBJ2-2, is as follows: NAGVMQNPRHLVRRRGQEARLRCSPMKGHSHVYWYRQLPEEGLKFMVYLQKENIIDESGMPKERFSAEFPKEGPSILRIQQVVRGDSAAYFCASSPLRGTGELFFGEGSRLTVL.

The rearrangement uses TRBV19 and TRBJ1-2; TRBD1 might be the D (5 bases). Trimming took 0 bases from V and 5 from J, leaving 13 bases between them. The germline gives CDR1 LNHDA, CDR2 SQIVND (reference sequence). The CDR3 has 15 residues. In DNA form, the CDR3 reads TGTGCCAGTAGTATAGATGGAGCCGGGGGGTATGGCTACACCTTC. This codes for CASSIDGAGGYGYTF. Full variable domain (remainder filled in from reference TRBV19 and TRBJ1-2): DGGITQSPKYLFRKEGQNVTLSCEQNLNHDAMYWYRQDPGQGLRLIYYSQIVNDFQKGDIAEGYSVSREKKESFPLTVTSAQKNPTAFYLCASSIDGAGGYGYTFGSGTRLTVV.

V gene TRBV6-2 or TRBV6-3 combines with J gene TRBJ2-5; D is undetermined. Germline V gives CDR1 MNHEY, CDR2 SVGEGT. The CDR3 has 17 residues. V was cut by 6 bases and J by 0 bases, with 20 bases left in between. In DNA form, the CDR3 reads TGTGCCAGCAGCCCCCCCTACTTTCGCCTGTACCAAGAGACCCAGTACTTC. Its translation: CASSPPYFRLYQETQYF.

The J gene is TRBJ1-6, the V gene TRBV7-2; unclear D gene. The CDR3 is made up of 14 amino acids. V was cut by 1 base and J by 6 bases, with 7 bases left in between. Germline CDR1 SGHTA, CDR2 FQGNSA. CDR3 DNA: TGTGCCAGCAGCTTAGGGCAGATTAATTCACCCCTCCACTTT. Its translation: CASSLGQINSPLHF.

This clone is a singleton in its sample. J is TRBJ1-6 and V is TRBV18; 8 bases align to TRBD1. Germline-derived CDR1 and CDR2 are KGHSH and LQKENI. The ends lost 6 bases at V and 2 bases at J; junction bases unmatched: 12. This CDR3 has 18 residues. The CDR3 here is CASSLQPDRGPYNSPLHF. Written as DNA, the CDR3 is TGTGCCAGCTCGCTTCAACCAGACAGGGGCCCCTATAATTCACCCCTCCACTTT.

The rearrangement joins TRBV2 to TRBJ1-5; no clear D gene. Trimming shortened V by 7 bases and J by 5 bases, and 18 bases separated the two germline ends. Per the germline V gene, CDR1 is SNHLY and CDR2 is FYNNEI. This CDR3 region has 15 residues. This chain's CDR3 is CASNERPVKYQPQHF. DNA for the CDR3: TGTGCCAGCAACGAACGTCCAGTGAAATATCAGCCCCAGCATTTT.

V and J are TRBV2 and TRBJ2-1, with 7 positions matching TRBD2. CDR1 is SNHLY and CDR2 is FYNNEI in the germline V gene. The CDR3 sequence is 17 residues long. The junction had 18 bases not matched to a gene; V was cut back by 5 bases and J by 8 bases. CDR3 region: CASSPWGGVKRDHEQFF. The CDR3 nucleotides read TGTGCCAGCAGTCCGTGGGGAGGGGTTAAGCGGGATCATGAGCAGTTCTTC.

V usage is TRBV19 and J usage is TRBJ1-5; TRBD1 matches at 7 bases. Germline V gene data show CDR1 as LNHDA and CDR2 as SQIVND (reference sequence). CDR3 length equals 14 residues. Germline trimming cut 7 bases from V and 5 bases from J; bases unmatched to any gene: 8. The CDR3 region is CASTDGQVYQPQHF. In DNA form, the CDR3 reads TGTGCCAGTACCGATGGACAGGTCTATCAGCCCCAGCATTTT.

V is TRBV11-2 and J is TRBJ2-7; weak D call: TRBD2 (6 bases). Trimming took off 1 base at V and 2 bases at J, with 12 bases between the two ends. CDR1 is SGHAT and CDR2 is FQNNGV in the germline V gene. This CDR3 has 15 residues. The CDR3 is CASSLAGRPPYEQYF. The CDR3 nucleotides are TGTGCCAGCAGCTTAGCGGGGAGGCCCCCCTACGAGCAGTACTTC.

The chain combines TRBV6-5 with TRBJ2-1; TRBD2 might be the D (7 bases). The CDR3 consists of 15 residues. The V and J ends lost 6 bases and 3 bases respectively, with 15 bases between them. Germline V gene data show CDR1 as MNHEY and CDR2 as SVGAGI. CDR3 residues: CASSQRGGIYNEQFF. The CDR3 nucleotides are TGTGCCAGCAGCCAGAGGGGGGGGATCTACAATGAGCAGTTCTTC.

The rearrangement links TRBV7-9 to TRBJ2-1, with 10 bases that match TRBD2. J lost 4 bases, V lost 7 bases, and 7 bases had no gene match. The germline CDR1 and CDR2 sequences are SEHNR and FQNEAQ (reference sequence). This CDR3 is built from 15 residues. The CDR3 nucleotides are TGTGCCAGCAATAAAGGACTAGCGGATTACAATGAGCAGTTCTTC. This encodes CASNKGLADYNEQFF.

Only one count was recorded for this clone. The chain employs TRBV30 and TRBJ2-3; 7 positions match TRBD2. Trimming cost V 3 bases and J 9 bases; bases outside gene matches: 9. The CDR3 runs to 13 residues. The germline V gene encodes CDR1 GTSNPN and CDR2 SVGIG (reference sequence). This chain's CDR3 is CAWSPGLAETQYF. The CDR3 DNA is TGTGCCTGGAGCCCGGGGCTAGCGGAGACGCAGTATTTT. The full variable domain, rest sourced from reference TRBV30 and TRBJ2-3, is SQTIHQWPATLVQPVGSPLSLECTVEGTSNPNLYWYRQAAGRGLQLLFYSVGIGQISSEVPQNLSASRPQDRQFILSSKKLLLSDSGFYLCAWSPGLAETQYFGPGTRLTVL.

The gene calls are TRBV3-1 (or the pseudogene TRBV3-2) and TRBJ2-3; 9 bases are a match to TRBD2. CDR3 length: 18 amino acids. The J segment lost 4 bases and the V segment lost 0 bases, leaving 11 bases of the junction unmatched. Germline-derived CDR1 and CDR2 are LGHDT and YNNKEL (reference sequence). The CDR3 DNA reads TGTGCCAGCAGCCAAGAAGCGCTTTTAGCGGGAGAGGCAGATACGCAGTATTTT. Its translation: CASSQEALLAGEADTQYF.

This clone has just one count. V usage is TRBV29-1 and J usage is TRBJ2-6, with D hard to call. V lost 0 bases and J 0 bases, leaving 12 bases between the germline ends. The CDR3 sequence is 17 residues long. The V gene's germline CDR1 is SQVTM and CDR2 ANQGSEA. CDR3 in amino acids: CSVEDRPGYSGANVLTF. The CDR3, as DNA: TGCAGCGTTGAAGATCGGCCAGGTTACTCTGGGGCCAACGTCCTGACTTTC.

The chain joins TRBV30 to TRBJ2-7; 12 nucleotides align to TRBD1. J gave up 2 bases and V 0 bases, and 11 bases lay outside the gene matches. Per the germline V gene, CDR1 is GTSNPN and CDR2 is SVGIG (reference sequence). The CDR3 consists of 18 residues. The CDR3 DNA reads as TGTGCCTGGAGTGTCAAGGGACAGGGGGCGCGGATTACCTACGAGCAGTACTTC. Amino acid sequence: CAWSVKGQGARITYEQYF.

DNA of the CDR3: TGTGCCAGCAGCGGCTTAACAGGGTCCGGGGAGCTGTTTTTT. Residues: CASSGLTGSGELFF. The chain joins TRBV9 to TRBJ2-2; D possibly corresponds to TRBD1 (6 bases). Germline loops: CDR1 SGDLS, CDR2 YYNGEE. CDR3 length: 14 residues. Trimming cost V 3 bases and J 6 bases, with 12 bases left between them. The full variable domain, rest sourced from reference TRBV9 and TRBJ2-2, is DSGVTQTPKHLITATGQRVTLRCSPRSGDLSVYWYQQSLDQGLQFLIQYYNGEERAKGNILERFSAQQFPDLHSELNLSSLELGDSALYFCASSGLTGSGELFFGEGSRLTVL.

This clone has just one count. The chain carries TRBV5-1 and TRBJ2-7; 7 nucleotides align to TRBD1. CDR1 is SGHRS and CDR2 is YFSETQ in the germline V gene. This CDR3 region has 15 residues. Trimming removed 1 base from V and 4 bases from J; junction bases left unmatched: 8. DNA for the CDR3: TGCGCCAGCAGCTTGCAGGGACAGAGCTTTTACGAGCAGTACTTC. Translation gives CASSLQGQSFYEQYF. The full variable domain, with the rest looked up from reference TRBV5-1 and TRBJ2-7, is KAGVTQTPRYLIKTRGQQVTLSCSPISGHRSVSWYQQTPGQGLQFLFEYFSETQRNKGNFPGRFSGRQFSNSRSEMNVSTLELGDSALYLCASSLQGQSFYEQYFGPGTRLTVT.